Described below is a single TCR beta chain sequence and its context. Its recognized antigen is unknown. Per-base qualities were not stored, and no clone one base away is much larger. Preparation of the library involved the immunoSEQ multiplex PCR assay. A mixture of 60 forward primers for TCR Vbeta segments and 13 reverse primers for TCR Jbeta segments was used in the multiplex PCR. Amplification of the CDR3 region of rearranged TCR beta genes was performed with a multiplex PCR assay on genomic DNA. Amplified TCR beta libraries were sequenced as 87-base-pair reads on the Illumina HiSeq System. The original pipeline was this. Across the 670 or so repertoires, a later analysis counted some 81 million unique TCR beta chains, around 11 million of which were shared by at least two donors. Raw reads were error-corrected and collapsed into unique sequences by a nearest-neighbor algorithm in which closely related sequences were merged to remove PCR and sequencing errors. V, D and J gene segments were assigned by aligning CDR3 sequences to IMGT reference sequences. Each retained sequence needed at least a six-nucleotide match to both a V gene segment and a J gene segment. Rearrangements were called productive when the CDR3 lacked stop codons and stayed in frame with V and J; all others were non-productive. CDR3 was defined by IMGT convention, running from the second conserved V-encoded cysteine to the conserved J-encoded phenylalanine. The earlier analysis of about 620 of the donors excluded sequences that lacked an unambiguous match to a single V gene segment. In an earlier analysis of around 600 of the donors, V segments were called functional above 56.7% productive rearrangements and were called segregating when the between-donor standard deviation exceeded 5%. A statistical classification framework was built for diagnosing cytomegalovirus status from the catalog of TCR beta chain sequences. In a later analysis, V and J genes were assigned by comparing TCR nucleotide sequences against IMGT/GENE-DB human TR gene sequences. Using the TCRdist pipeline, a later analysis assigned CDR3 sequences along with most-parsimonious VDJ recombination scenarios. In a later analysis, each TCR beta chain was defined by its CDR3 amino acid sequence together with its V-gene family, and reads lacking a unique V-gene family were excluded. To address suspected cross-contamination and a sequencing artifact, a later analysis removed 592 highly shared, low-generation-probability nucleotide sequences. For each public chain, a later analysis derived a clonal expansion index from normalized ranks of inferred template counts within each repertoire. In a later analysis, generation probabilities were computed using a VDJ recombination model fitted to out-of-frame rearrangements, and the results were checked against IGoR. In a later analysis, hypergeometric tests were used to score TCR-TCR, TCR-HLA and TCR-CMV co-occurrence, with a repertoire-size bias correction applied to TCR pairs. To estimate false discovery rates, a later analysis permuted the HLA or CMV assignments 20 times. In a later analysis, co-occurring TCRs were grouped with DBSCAN, and TCRdist sequence similarity was added when clustering was performed within HLA-allele-positive subsets. Co-occurrence clustering excluded repertoires with fewer than 30,000 or more than 120,000 public chains, plus five with anomalous nucleotide sharing. Here the immuneACCESS table is served through TCRdb, limited to in-frame sequences with V and J called. Missing clones are a known gap in these copies; in checked studies unresolved V genes cover under half, and the rest lacks a known reason. For V, J and clone size, that table is used; D and trimming come from the DNA. The sample table shows about 67,000 clones, and approximately 71% are seen once. Approximately 7.8% of the sample belongs to the ten largest clones.

The cohort was made up of approximately 670 healthy bone marrow donors. Cohort members were all nominally healthy when sampled, although unrecorded immune exposures were likely present. The donor tested CMV seropositive and was one of the 289 seropositive cohort members. A peripheral blood sample was provided by each donor, and peripheral blood mononuclear cells were used for TCR beta sequencing. The Qiagen DNeasy Blood Extraction Kit was used to extract genomic DNA from the blood cell samples. This sample stems from a study of cytomegalovirus exposure and HLA in healthy donors (TCRdb year 2017). Concerning the study at large: An earlier analysis of 587 of the donors reported 250 to 300 Gb of sequence data and roughly 110 million unique TCR beta sequences from 150 million to 200 million T cells. About 310 gigabases of sequencing data and 78 million or so unique TCR sequences were included in an early release covering 550 to 650 HLA-typed donors. Of the 300 to 500 genotyped donors, approximately 80% were placed in the genetic ancestry cluster associated with self-reported Caucasian donors. The study aimed to test whether signatures of past pathogen exposure could be identified by cataloging public T cell receptors. The study used immunosequencing to profile the T cell repertoires of 666 subjects and linked those repertoires to cytomegalovirus serostatus. Along with the roughly 610-subject first cohort, a separate validation cohort of over 90 different subjects was used. The study combined high-throughput TCR immunosequencing, statistical association of individual TCRs with disease status, and machine learning to predict cytomegalovirus infection status. In a later analysis, previously published TCR beta repertoires from hundreds of donors were re-analyzed and high-resolution HLA genotyping was added so that TCR occurrence patterns could be studied. Rather than using new phenotypic data, the later analysis identified candidate immune exposures from TCR beta sequences and from how often those sequences occurred across donors. In an earlier analysis of 550 to 700 of the donors, high-throughput TCR beta sequencing was used to judge whether each TCR beta V gene segment behaved as functional or pseudogenic. Donor age, sex, ethnicity and CMV serostatus were compiled together with the repertoire data. A later genetic analysis used genome-wide SNP genotypes for 398 of the 666 donors, treating that subset as a discovery cohort. All discovery cohort repertoires had been generated using a single sequencing platform. HLA typing covered class I and class II loci at four-digit resolution. The number of typed donors differed by locus: about 620-640 for A, B, C, DRB1 and DQB1; roughly 510 for DQA1; around 610 for DPA1; and roughly 470 for DPB1. Because of strong linkage in the cohort, 4 to 6 DR-DQ haplotypes were treated as single units for association and clustering. Across some 400 genotyped donors of the cohort, an average of approximately 220,000 unique TCR beta nucleotide sequences per donor were sequenced, and about a sixth of those sequences were non-productive.

The germline V gene sets CDR1 to MNHEY and CDR2 to SVGAGI. The V and J ends are trimmed by 0 bases and 2 bases, leaving 11 bases between them. Taken from cysteine to phenylalanine, the CDR3 has 16 residues. The CDR3 DNA has 48 bases and is translated from base 1. The full study reports these points: Some IMGT-functional V segments, including TRBV6-2 and TRBV6-3, could not be told apart with the 87-base-pair reads, so those segments were excluded. The authors suggested that the approach could potentially be generalized to other disease states and immunological phenotypes. Assigning TCR associations to individual alleles was difficult when HLA alleles, especially DR and DQ, strongly co-occurred. A further reported finding was that TCR beta sequences accurately predicted the HLA-A and HLA-B alleles for most subjects in the first cohort. At a false discovery rate of 0.05, a later analysis linked 16,951 TCR beta sequences to specific HLA alleles. The earlier analysis of some 560 of the donors excluded roughly 17 rarely observed V segments, including chromosome 9 orphons, because counts were too low. For the cohort, immune exposure information was limited to CMV serostatus. Sequencing depth was assumed to be roughly uniform across donors in the presence/absence analyses, though that assumption may not hold. In an earlier analysis of over 550 of the donors, most TCR beta V segments were observed in productive rearrangements about 90% or about 30% of the time, broadly matching IMGT annotations. Correlated functional status among segregating V segments might reflect linkage disequilibrium, but an unknown experimental factor could not be ruled out. A later genetic analysis reported fewer N-insertions in productive TCRs among donors in an Asian-associated ancestry cluster than the approximately 670-donor mean. In vitro tests confirmed that a few of the cytomegalovirus-associated TCR beta chains recognize cytomegalovirus antigens. The classifier was reported to diagnose cytomegalovirus status with high specificity and sensitivity in both the original cohort and the validation cohort. A later genetic analysis associated a missense DCLRE1C variant with V-gene and J-gene trimming of TCR beta chains, and an independent cohort replicated the association. Because some donors lacked HLA typing at each locus, the association tests relied only on the typed subset. In the study, 150 to 200 TCR beta chains were listed as associated with cytomegalovirus. A later analysis found that most CMV-associated TCR beta chains appeared HLA-restricted, with HLA associations seemingly driven largely by CMV exposure. In a later analysis, HLA-associated TCR beta chains were found to be more clonally expanded and to have lower generation probabilities than equally common non-associated chains. While some public TCRs were present in many individuals, most TCR sequences turned up only very rarely across donors. The sequencing pipeline was judged likely to have produced a cluster of highly shared sequence variants as a technical artifact. In this cohort, only TCR beta chains were sequenced, and detectable features were limited by the absence of alpha or paired-chain data. Several of the top co-occurrence clusters appeared to be linked to parvovirus B19, influenza, CMV and Epstein-Barr virus, according to a later analysis. In a later analysis, the rate of TCR association differed among HLA loci, with DRB1 alleles having the most associated TCRs and HLA-C alleles having the fewest.

The rearrangement combines TRBV6-5 with TRBJ1-3, with the D gene call left open. Sequencing used PBMCs. The clonotype was recovered from a man aged 55-75 years in good health and CMV-seropositive. The nucleotide sequence is TGTGCCAGCAGTTACTCGACTCCGGGTGCTGGAAACACCATATATTTT. Translation gives CASSYSTPGAGNTIYF.